The 29 T cell receptor beta chains below come from one sample, sequenced in a study of vaccination and CD4 T cells after COVID-19 (dated by TCRdb to between 2020 and 2023). The library relied on PCR. The sequencer was an Illumina iSeq 100. DNA from cultured CD4+ T cells underwent TCR sequencing with the Oncomine TCR Beta short-read assay at the Johns Hopkins FTIC core. TCRdb trimmed the raw reads at Q25, called clones with MiXCR and kept productive beta chains. Every entry covers one CDR3 protein and lists the most common genes and DNA from its rows. This sample holds some 16,000 distinct CDR3 sequences; about 35% were observed only once. Roughly 14% of the sample rests with the top ten. These TCRs' antigens remain unknown. According to the study, the label for this sample's treatment or condition signals: roughly 10-day PBMC culture with coronavirus spike peptide pools or control peptides (ViraFEST assay).

Sample: cultured CD4+ T cells from blood. Every receptor here comes from a human donor with COVID-19.

The chain employs TRBV18 and TRBJ2-7; 12 bases line up with TRBD1. Germline lookup yields CDR1 KGHSH and CDR2 LQKENI. V lost 3 bases, J lost 2 bases, and 5 bases stayed unmatched. CDR3 length: 16 residues. This CDR3 reads CASSPTGTGGAYEQYF. The CDR3 DNA is TGTGCCAGCTCACCGACCGGGACAGGGGGCGCCTACGAGCAGTACTTC.

The chain has TRBV20-1 and TRBJ1-2; D possibly corresponds to TRBD1 (6 bases). Germline CDR1 and CDR2: DFQATT and SNEGSKA (reference sequence). V lost 6 bases to trimming and J lost 0 bases, with 17 bases between them. The CDR3 has 15 residues. The CDR3 DNA reads as TGCAGTGCCGACGCAGAACAGGGTTCTAACTATGGCTACACCTTC. This gives the protein CSADAEQGSNYGYTF.

The chain recombines TRBV4-1 with TRBJ1-2; D uncertain. CDR1 MGHRA and CDR2 YSYEKL come from the germline V gene. V dropped 5 bases and J dropped 4 bases, with 5 bases sitting between them. There are 11 residues in the CDR3. As DNA, the CDR3 is TGCGCCAGCAGCGACATCTATGGCTACACCTTC. Translation gives CASSDIYGYTF.

The sample holds a few counts of this clonotype. J is TRBJ2-7 and V is TRBV20-1; TRBD1 matches 10 bases. Germline V CDR1 and CDR2: DFQATT, SNEGSKA (reference sequence). The CDR3 runs to 15 residues. The V gene end was trimmed by 0 bases and the J gene end by 4 bases; junction bases not matched to a gene: 6. The CDR3 is CSARDWGQGIYEQYF. CDR3 bases: TGCAGTGCTAGAGATTGGGGACAGGGGATATACGAGCAGTACTTC.

The chain is built from TRBV19 and TRBJ2-1; no clear D gene. This CDR3 has 13 residues. The germline CDR1 and CDR2 sequences are LNHDA and SQIVND (reference sequence). V dropped 0 bases and J dropped 5 bases, with 5 bases sitting between them. This CDR3 is CASSIEGNNEQFF. CDR3 nucleotides: TGTGCCAGTAGTATAGAGGGTAACAATGAGCAGTTCTTC.

V usage is TRBV7-2 and J usage is TRBJ1-5, with 8 bases matching TRBD1. Germline CDR1 and CDR2: SGHTA and FQGNSA. The CDR3 covers 17 residues. Trimming took 1 base from V and 5 from J; bases not matched to a gene: 10. The CDR3 loop is CASSLDQGALIYQPQHF. The CDR3 DNA is TGTGCCAGCAGCTTAGATCAGGGGGCGCTTATTTATCAGCCCCAGCATTTT.

The J gene is TRBJ2-5, the V gene TRBV6-1; perhaps TRBD1 as D (6 bases). Germline CDR1 is MNHNS and CDR2 is SASEGT. V was cut by 5 bases and J by 4 bases, with 11 bases left in between. This CDR3 comprises 13 residues. The CDR3 nucleotides read TGTGCCAGCAGTACAGGGTTGCGAGAGACCCAGTACTTC. It is translated as CASSTGLRETQYF.

This clonotype has only a few counts. The gene calls are TRBV7-2 and TRBJ2-7; 7 bases are shared with TRBD2. CDR3 length: 13 residues. V trimming: 5 bases; J trimming: 5 bases; junction bases outside the gene matches: 6. The V gene's germline CDR1 is SGHTA and CDR2 FQGNSA. The CDR3 spells CASSPRTSNEQYF. The CDR3, as DNA: TGTGCCAGCAGCCCCAGGACTAGTAACGAGCAGTACTTC. The full variable domain, in which reference TRBV7-2 and TRBJ2-7 provide the parts outside the CDR3, is GAGVSQSPSNKVTEKGKDVELRCDPISGHTALYWYRQSLGQGLEFLIYFQGNSAPDKSGLPSDRFSAERTGGSVSTLTIQRTQQEDSAVYLCASSPRTSNEQYFGPGTRLTVT.

The chain has TRBV7-9 and TRBJ2-3, with 10 nucleotides matching TRBD2. In germline, CDR1 is SEHNR, CDR2 FQNEAQ (reference sequence). The ends lost 7 bases at V and 5 bases at J; junction bases unmatched: 9. The CDR3 loop spans 15 amino acids. CDR3 in DNA: TGTGCCAGCACCAAGCTAGCGGGGGCTGGAGATACGCAGTATTTT. Translation: CASTKLAGAGDTQYF.

The rearrangement links TRBV2 to TRBJ2-3; 9 bases align to TRBD2. The V gene end was trimmed by 6 bases and the J gene end by 4 bases; junction bases not matched to a gene: 5. The CDR3 runs 14 residues. Looked up from germline, CDR1 is SNHLY and CDR2 is FYNNEI. The DNA for the CDR3 is TGTGCCAGCAGAGGCGGGGGGGCCCCAGATACGCAGTATTTT. Protein product: CASRGGGAPDTQYF.

The gene calls are TRBV6-1 and TRBJ1-5; maybe TRBD1 (5 bases). This CDR3 region has 16 residues. V lost 4 bases, J lost 0 bases, and 13 bases lay in between. The V gene's germline CDR1 is MNHNS and CDR2 SASEGT. The CDR3 region is CASSVRGLPSNQPQHF. As DNA, the CDR3 is TGTGCCAGCAGTGTAAGGGGTCTACCTAGCAATCAGCCCCAGCATTTT.

The rearrangement uses TRBV20-1 and TRBJ2-7; 9 nucleotides align to TRBD1. V trimming: 2 bases; J trimming: 2 bases; junction bases outside the gene matches: 7. The germline V gene encodes CDR1 DFQATT and CDR2 SNEGSKA (reference sequence). This CDR3 contains 15 residues. This CDR3 is CSARSIRDRAYEQYF. The CDR3 bases are TGCAGTGCTAGATCCATTAGGGACAGGGCCTACGAGCAGTACTTC.

This chain uses TRBV7-2 with TRBJ2-3, with a tentative D call TRBD1 (5 bases). The CDR3 extends over 16 amino acids. V lost 1 base to trimming and J lost 5 bases, with 16 bases between them. CDR1 and CDR2 from the germline V gene are SGHTA and FQGNSA. The CDR3 loop is CASSLGQTDSGDTQYF. The CDR3 region has the DNA TGTGCCAGCAGCTTAGGACAGACGGATTCCGGAGATACGCAGTATTTT.

The chain has TRBV7-9 and TRBJ2-1; 10 nucleotides line up with TRBD1. The germline gives CDR1 SEHNR, CDR2 FQNEAQ (reference sequence). Trimming cost V 3 bases and J 2 bases; bases outside gene matches: 4. This CDR3 spans 16 amino acids. The CDR3 nucleotides are TGTGCCAGCAGCTTGGGGACAGGGGCCCCCTACAATGAGCAGTTCTTC. Protein sequence: CASSLGTGAPYNEQFF.

The chain is built from TRBV7-2 and TRBJ2-2; 7 nucleotides match TRBD2. The CDR3 covers 15 residues. Germline V gene lookup returns CDR1 SGHTA and CDR2 FQGNSA. The trim removed 4 bases at V and 2 bases at J, leaving 4 bases unmatched. CDR3 DNA: TGTGCCAGCAGCTCCGGGGGGTCCAACACCGGGGAGCTGTTTTTT. Its protein product is CASSSGGSNTGELFF.

Concerning this clonotype: At one end the junction does not follow the germline gene, possibly because of a read error. J is TRBJ2-3 and V is TRBV7-2; 8 nucleotides line up with TRBD2. Germline lookup yields CDR1 SGHTA and CDR2 FQGNSA. This CDR3 has 14 amino acids. In DNA form, the CDR3 reads TGTGTCAGCAGCCCGGGGGGGTACACAGATACGCAGTATTTT. Translated: CVSSPGGYTDTQYF. The variable domain in full, with the rest retrieved from reference TRBV7-2 and TRBJ2-3, is GAGVSQSPSNKVTEKGKDVELRCDPISGHTALYWYRQSLGQGLEFLIYFQGNSAPDKSGLPSDRFSAERTGGSVSTLTIQRTQQEDSAVYLCVSSPGGYTDTQYFGPGTRLTVL.

The gene calls are TRBV20-1 and TRBJ1-5; tentatively, D is TRBD1 (6 bases). The length of the CDR3 is 14 residues. CDR1 and CDR2 from the germline V gene are DFQATT and SNEGSKA (reference sequence). Trimming pared 6 bases from V and 11 bases from J, leaving 23 bases between. This chain's CDR3 is CSASLGGYQSAQHF. In nucleotides, the CDR3 is TGCAGTGCCTCTCTGGGGGGCTATCAATCGGCCCAGCATTTT.

The J gene is TRBJ1-1, the V gene TRBV27; D is undetermined. Looked up from germline, CDR1 is MNHEY and CDR2 is SMNVEV (reference sequence). CDR3 size: 11 residues. Trimming stripped 5 bases from V and 5 bases from J, with 6 bases between. The CDR3 DNA follows: TGTGCCAGCAGTCGTGGAACTGAAGCTTTCTTT. Its protein is CASSRGTEAFF.

V and J are TRBV6-1 and TRBJ1-2; 10 positions agree with TRBD1. The germline V gene has CDR1 MNHNS and CDR2 SASEGT. The ends lost 7 bases at V and 4 bases at J; junction bases unmatched: 15. The CDR3 spans 17 residues. As DNA, the CDR3 is TGTGCCAGCATACCCGTGGGACAGGGGATAGGTCCCTATGGCTACACCTTC. This codes for CASIPVGQGIGPYGYTF.

The V gene is TRBV28, the J gene TRBJ2-1; TRBD2 agrees at 10 bases. Germline V gene lookup returns CDR1 MDHEN and CDR2 SYDVKM. V lost 3 bases, J lost 4 bases, and 6 bases stayed unmatched. The CDR3 covers 16 residues. For the CDR3, the DNA is TGTGCCAGCAGTTTGGCTAGCGGGGGCTTTTACAATGAGCAGTTCTTC. Its translation: CASSLASGGFYNEQFF. The full variable domain, rest sourced from reference TRBV28 and TRBJ2-1, is DVKVTQSSRYLVKRTGEKVFLECVQDMDHENMFWYRQDPGLGLRLIYFSYDVKMKEKGDIPEGYSVSREKKERFSLILESASTNQTSMYLCASSLASGGFYNEQFFGPGTRLTVL.

The rearrangement joins TRBV5-4 to TRBJ2-5; TRBD2 might be the D (5 bases). The CDR3 has 12 residues. V dropped 1 base and J dropped 5 bases, with 6 bases sitting between them. The germline CDR1 and CDR2 sequences are SGHNT and YYREEE (reference sequence). CDR3 nucleotides: TGTGCCAGCAGCTTGCCGGGGGAGACCCAGTACTTC. This encodes CASSLPGETQYF. Full variable domain (remainder filled in from reference TRBV5-4 and TRBJ2-5): ETGVTQSPTHLIKTRGQQVTLRCSSQSGHNTVSWYQQALGQGPQFIFQYYREEENGRGNFPPRFSGLQFPNYSSELNVNALELDDSALYLCASSLPGETQYFGPGTRLLVL.

This clonotype was observed a few times. V and J are TRBV20-1 and TRBJ2-7; tentatively, D is TRBD1 or TRBD2 (7 bases each). This CDR3 spans 14 amino acids. V shed 5 bases and J shed 6 bases, with 20 bases lying between them. Germline loops: CDR1 DFQATT, CDR2 SNEGSKA (reference sequence). This CDR3 is CSAPRGGRNGEQYF. The CDR3 nucleotides read TGCAGTGCTCCCAGGGGGGGGCGAAACGGCGAGCAGTACTTC.

The sample holds one count of this clonotype. This sequence joins TRBV11-2 and TRBJ2-7; D unclear. V was cut by 2 bases and J by 5 bases, with 7 bases left in between. Looked up from germline, CDR1 is SGHAT and CDR2 is FQNNGV. CDR3 length: 12 residues. For the CDR3, the DNA is TGTGCCAGCAGCTTAAATCGGGACGAGCAGTACTTC. Its translation: CASSLNRDEQYF.

The CDR3 DNA reads TGCAGCGCTCGGACAGGGACAGGCAATCAGCCCCAGCATTTT. Translated: CSARTGTGNQPQHF. V is TRBV29-1 and J is TRBJ1-5, with 8 bases aligning to TRBD1. Germline CDR1 is SQVTM and CDR2 is ANQGSEA. This CDR3 comprises 14 residues. V shed 7 bases and J 2 bases; nucleotides not matched to a gene: 7.

Only one count was recorded for this clonotype. The CDR3 sequence: CASSSRGQANTEAFF. The CDR3, as DNA: TGTGCCAGCAGCTCCCGGGGACAGGCGAACACTGAAGCTTTCTTT. J is TRBJ1-1 and V is TRBV21-1; the D call of TRBD1 is as the table states it, not checked on the DNA. TRBV21-1 is classified as a pseudogene. CDR3 length: 15 amino acids.

This clonotype was found a few times. The V and J genes are TRBV7-9 and TRBJ1-5; a possible D gene is TRBD1 (6 bases). The CDR3 runs 15 residues. With 1 base removed from V and 6 bases from J, the gap between germline ends came to 13 bases. Germline CDR1 reads SEHNR; CDR2 reads FQNEAQ (reference sequence). CDR3 nucleotides: TGTGCCAGCAGCTTAGGTTCGGGGGGGGCTCAGCCCCAGCATTTT. Translated: CASSLGSGGAQPQHF.

The CDR3 region is CASSQRYRASGANVLTF. The CDR3 bases are TGTGCCAGCAGTCAGAGATACAGGGCCTCTGGGGCCAACGTCCTGACTTTC. V and J are TRBV6-1 and TRBJ2-6; D may be TRBD1 (6 bases). This CDR3 contains 17 residues. Germline values: CDR1 MNHNS, CDR2 SASEGT. Trimming took off 5 bases at V and 0 bases at J, with 14 bases between the two ends.

V usage is TRBV20-1 and J usage is TRBJ2-7; D tentatively fits TRBD1 or TRBD2 (5 bases each). CDR1 is DFQATT and CDR2 is SNEGSKA in the germline V gene (reference sequence). V dropped 4 bases and J dropped 2 bases, with 27 bases sitting between them. The CDR3 spans 18 residues. The CDR3 sequence is CSATRGFGANRPPYEQYF. The DNA of the CDR3 is TGCAGTGCTACCCGAGGGTTTGGGGCAAACCGACCTCCCTACGAGCAGTACTTC.

The V call is TRBV29-1, the J call TRBJ2-7; D possibly corresponds to TRBD1 (6 bases). Germline values: CDR1 SQVTM, CDR2 ANQGSEA. Trimming removed 7 bases at V and 4 bases at J, with 20 bases between. The CDR3 spans 14 residues. The CDR3 DNA follows: TGCAGCGCCACTACAGGGAAAACGGGGTACGAGCAGTACTTC. Translation: CSATTGKTGYEQYF.